This TCR beta chain was recovered during a study of T cell responses to AZD1222 COVID-19 vaccine (dated by TCRdb to the early 2020s). Regarding the complete study: A total of 230 to 250 trial participants underwent TCR sequencing, of whom about 210 received two doses of AZD1222 and some 25 received two doses of the MenACWY control vaccine. Trial participants were enrolled by age into subgroups of 18-55, 56-69 and 70-plus years, and about 150, 27 and 61 TCR-sequenced participants, respectively, were included in these subgroups. Overall study results and their limits: The whole spike protein was spanned by vaccine-associated CD4 TCRs, and dominant responses were seen in regions 160-218 and 743-854. Participants were mostly white British, with more females than males. The authors suggested clonal diversity may have been underestimated. In the small 56-69-year group, the increase in depth fell short of significance, most likely because of low power. Because no day 14 peak-response samples were available, the repertoires could be characterized only after the peak T cell response. Epitopes outside the regions mutated in the B.1.351 and B.1.1.7 variants were reportedly recognized by nearly half of the unique spike-specific TCRs. Conclusions about previously exposed vaccinees are limited because only a handful of AZD1222 recipients were SARS-CoV-2 seropositive at baseline. After two AZD1222 doses, both the breadth and the depth of spike-specific TCRs were significantly higher than at day 0 and than in MenACWY recipients.

Concerning this clone: The specificity of this receptor is unknown. Per-base quality was not reported, and no clone a single base away is much larger than it.

The CDR3 regions of human TCRbeta chains were analyzed by immunosequencing. For the original study's pipeline: TCRs in the repertoires were compared against a reference library of SARS-CoV-2-specific TCRs that had been generated with the MIRA antigen-specificity platform. Breadth was defined as the fraction of unique TCRs that were SARS-CoV-2-associated, and depth was defined as the fraction of total T cells that were SARS-CoV-2-associated. Each spike-specific TCR was assigned to its reactive spike region and to a CD4 or CD8 class using the MIRA data. Log10-transformed breadth and depth values were compared by one-way ANOVA with Sidak's multiple comparisons tests. As stored in TCRdb, this immuneACCESS dataset retains in-frame rearrangements with V and J assigned. A fraction of the clones does not appear; measured against another copy, unresolved V genes explain less than half of the discrepancy, and the remainder lacks a known reason. The V and J calls and clone size were taken over from that table, and D and trimming were inferred from the DNA. For this sample the table gives under 150,000 clones, of which about 90% were detected only once. The ten largest clones represent roughly 20% of the sample.

This specimen's time point label, interpreted: baseline before first vaccination. What this sample's treatment or condition label stands for: meningococcal conjugate vaccine given as trial control. Vaccinee samples were obtained from the UK trials COV001 and COV002, which included a single-blind randomized controlled phase 2/3 trial of AZD1222 (ChAdOx1 nCoV-19) in healthy adults. Trial participant PBMC samples were collected at day 0 and day 28 after the second dose for TCRbeta chain sequencing. Including the terminal cysteine and phenylalanine, the CDR3 comprises 12 residues. The kept DNA is CDR3 alone, 36 bases in frame from the first base. V and J lose 11 bases and 3 bases, and a span of 14 bases separates them. CDR1 and CDR2 (MNHEY, SMNVEV) derive from the germline V gene (reference sequence).

The sample was peripheral blood, taken on day 0 of MenACWY control vaccination. The receptor's source is an adult in good health. The chain is encoded by TRBV27 joined to TRBJ2-7; a tentative D match to TRBD2 spans 6 bases. The encoded CDR3 is CAAGRSVYEQYF. The DNA sequence is given as TGTGCCGCCGGGAGATCGGTCTACGAGCAGTACTTC.